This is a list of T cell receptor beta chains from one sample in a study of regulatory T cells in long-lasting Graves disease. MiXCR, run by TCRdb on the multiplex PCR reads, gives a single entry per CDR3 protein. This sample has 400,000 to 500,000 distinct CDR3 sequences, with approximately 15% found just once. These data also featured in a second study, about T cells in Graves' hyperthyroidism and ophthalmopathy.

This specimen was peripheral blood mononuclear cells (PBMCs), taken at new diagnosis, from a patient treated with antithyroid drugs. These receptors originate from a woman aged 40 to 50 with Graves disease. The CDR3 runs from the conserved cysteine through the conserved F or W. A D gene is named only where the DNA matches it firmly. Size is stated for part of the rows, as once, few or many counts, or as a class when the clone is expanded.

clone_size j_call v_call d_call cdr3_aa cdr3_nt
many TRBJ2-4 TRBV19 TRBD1 CASSALRQGSPSLAKNIQYF TGTGCCAGTAGTGCCCTCCGACAGGGGTCACCATCACTAGCCAAAAACATTCAGTACTTC
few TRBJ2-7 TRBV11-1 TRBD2 CASRASGIGEQYF TGTGCCAGCAGGGCTAGCGGGATAGGCGAGCAGTACTTC
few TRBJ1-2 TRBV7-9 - CASSLAAGGGYTF TGTGCCAGCAGCTTAGCCGCTGGCGGAGGCTACACCTTC
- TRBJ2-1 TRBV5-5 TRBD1 CASSSDRVLWIEQFF TGTGCCAGCAGCTCGGACAGGGTTTTATGGATTGAGCAGTTCTTC
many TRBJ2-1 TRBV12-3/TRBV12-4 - CASSKYNEQFF TGTGCCAGCAGTAAGTACAATGAGCAGTTCTTC
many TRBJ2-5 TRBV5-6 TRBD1 CASKDGQGGETQYF TGTGCCAGCAAGGATGGACAGGGGGGCGAGACCCAGTACTTC
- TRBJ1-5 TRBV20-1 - CSTSRGPSNQPQHF TGCAGTACTAGCAGGGGCCCTAGCAATCAGCCCCAGCATTTT
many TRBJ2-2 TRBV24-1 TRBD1 CATSVQGPSGELFF TGTGCCACCAGTGTACAGGGGCCTTCCGGGGAGCTGTTTTTT
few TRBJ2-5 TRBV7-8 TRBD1 CASSLGTGDGVETQYF TGTGCCAGCAGCTTAGGGACAGGAGATGGTGTTGAGACCCAGTACTTC
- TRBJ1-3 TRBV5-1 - CASSLGGPSGNTIYF TGCGCCAGCAGCTTGGGGGGTCCCTCTGGAAACACCATATATTTT
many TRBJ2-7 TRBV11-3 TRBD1 CASSQRDRAYEQYF TGTGCCAGCAGCCAGCGGGACAGGGCCTACGAGCAGTACTTC
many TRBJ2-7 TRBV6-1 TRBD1 CASSAGTGAAYEQYF TGTGCCAGCAGTGCCGGGACAGGGGCGGCCTACGAGCAGTACTTC
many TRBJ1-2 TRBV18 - CASSLYRELANGYTF TGTGCCAGCTCACTATACAGGGAACTTGCGAATGGCTACACCTTC